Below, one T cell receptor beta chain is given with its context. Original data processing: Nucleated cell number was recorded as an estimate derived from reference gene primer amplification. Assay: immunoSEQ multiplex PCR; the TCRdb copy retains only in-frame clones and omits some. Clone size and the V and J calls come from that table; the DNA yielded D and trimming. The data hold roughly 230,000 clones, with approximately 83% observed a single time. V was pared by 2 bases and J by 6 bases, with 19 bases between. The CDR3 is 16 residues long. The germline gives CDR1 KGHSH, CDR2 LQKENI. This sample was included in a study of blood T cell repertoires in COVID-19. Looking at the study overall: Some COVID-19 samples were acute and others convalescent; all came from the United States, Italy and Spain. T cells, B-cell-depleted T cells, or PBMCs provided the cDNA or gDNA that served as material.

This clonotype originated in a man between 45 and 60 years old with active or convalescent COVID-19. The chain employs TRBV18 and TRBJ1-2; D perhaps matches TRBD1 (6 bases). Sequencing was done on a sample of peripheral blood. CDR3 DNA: TGTGCCAGCTCACCAGTCTCAGGGGTTTCATATAATGGCTACACCTTC. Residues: CASSPVSGVSYNGYTF.